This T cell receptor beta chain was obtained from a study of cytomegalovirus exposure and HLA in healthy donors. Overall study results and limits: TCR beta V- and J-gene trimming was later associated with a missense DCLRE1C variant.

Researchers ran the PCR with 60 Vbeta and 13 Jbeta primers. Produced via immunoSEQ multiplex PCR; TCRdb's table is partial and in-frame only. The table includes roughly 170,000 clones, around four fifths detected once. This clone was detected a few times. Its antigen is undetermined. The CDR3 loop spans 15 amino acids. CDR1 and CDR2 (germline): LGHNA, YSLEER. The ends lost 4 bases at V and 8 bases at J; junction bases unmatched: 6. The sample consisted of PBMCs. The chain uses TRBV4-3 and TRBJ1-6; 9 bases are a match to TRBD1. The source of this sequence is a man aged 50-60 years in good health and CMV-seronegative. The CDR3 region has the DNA TGCGCCAGCAGCCCTGAGGACAGGGGCTATTCACCCCTCCACTTT. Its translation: CASSPEDRGYSPLHF.